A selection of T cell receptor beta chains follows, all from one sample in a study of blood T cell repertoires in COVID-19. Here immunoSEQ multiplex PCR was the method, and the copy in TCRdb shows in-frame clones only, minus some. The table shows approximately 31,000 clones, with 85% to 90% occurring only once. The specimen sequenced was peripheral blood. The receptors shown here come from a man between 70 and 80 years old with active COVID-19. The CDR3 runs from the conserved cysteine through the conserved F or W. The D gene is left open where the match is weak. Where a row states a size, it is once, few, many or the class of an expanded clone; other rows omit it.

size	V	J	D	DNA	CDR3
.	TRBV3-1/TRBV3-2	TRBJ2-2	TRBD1	TGTGCCAGCAGCCCCCGGAGGGGACAGGTGATTGGCGGGGAGCTGTTTTTT	CASSPRRGQVIGGELFF
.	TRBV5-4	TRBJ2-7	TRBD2	TGTGCCAGCAGCTTAGGCGGGGGGGGCGGCTCCTACGAGCAGTACTTC	CASSLGGGGGSYEQYF
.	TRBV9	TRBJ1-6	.	TGTGCCAGCAGCGTATCCTATGACTATAATTCACCCCTCCACTTT	CASSVSYDYNSPLHF
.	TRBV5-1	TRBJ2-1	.	TGCGCCAGCAGCATACTTCTCGACCCGGGGAATGAGCAGTTCTTC	CASSILLDPGNEQFF
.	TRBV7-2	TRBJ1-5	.	TGTGCCAGCAGCTTAATTAGCGCTTATAGCAATCAGCCCCAGCATTTT	CASSLISAYSNQPQHF
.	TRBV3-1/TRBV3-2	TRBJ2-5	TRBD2	TGTGCCAGCAGCCACTCCACCTCTCTAGCGGGAGTAGAGACCCAGTACTTC	CASSHSTSLAGVETQYF
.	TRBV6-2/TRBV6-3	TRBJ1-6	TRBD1	TGTGCCAGCAGTTACGGGACAGAGAATTCACCCCTCCACTTT	CASSYGTENSPLHF
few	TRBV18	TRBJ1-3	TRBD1	TGTGCCAGCTCTCTTACCCCACCACAGGGGGGCTCTGGAAACACCATATATTTT	CASSLTPPQGGSGNTIYF
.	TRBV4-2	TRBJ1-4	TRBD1	TGTGCCAGCAGCCAAGGACAGGGATTGCGTGAAAAACTGTTTTTT	CASSQGQGLREKLFF
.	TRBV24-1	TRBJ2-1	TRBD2	TGTGCCACCAGTGGTACTAGCGCGTCCTACAATGAGCAGTTCTTC	CATSGTSASYNEQFF
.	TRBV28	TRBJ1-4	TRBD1	TGTGCCAGCAGCAAACCGGGACAGGGGGCCCCAACTAATGAAAAACTGTTTTTT	CASSKPGQGAPTNEKLFF
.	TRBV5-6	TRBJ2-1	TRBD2	TGTGCCAGCAGCACGCTAGCGGGGCGCGACTACAATGAGCAGTTCTTC	CASSTLAGRDYNEQFF
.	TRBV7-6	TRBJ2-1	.	TGTGCCAGCAGCCTGGGGTACGGGGGATACAATGAGCAGTTCTTC	CASSLGYGGYNEQFF
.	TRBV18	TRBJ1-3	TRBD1	TGTGCCAGCTCACCCGGACAGGTTCCATGGTGGGGAAACACCATATATTTT	CASSPGQVPWWGNTIYF
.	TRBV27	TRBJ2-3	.	TGTGCCAGCAGTTATAACGGAGGCGGAACGCAGTATTTT	CASSYNGGGTQYF
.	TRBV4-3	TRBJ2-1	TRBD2	TGCGCCAGCAGCCAAGAAAGCGGGGGGTTCTCCTACAATGAGCAGTTCTTC	CASSQESGGFSYNEQFF
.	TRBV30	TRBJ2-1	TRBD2	TGTGCCTGCCGCGGGGGGTCGGTACGCTACAATGAGCAGTTCTTC	CACRGGSVRYNEQFF
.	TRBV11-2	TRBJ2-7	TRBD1	TGTGCCAGCAGAGCAGCCGGGACAGGGGATTACGAGCAGTACTTC	CASRAAGTGDYEQYF
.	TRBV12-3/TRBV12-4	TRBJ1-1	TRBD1	TGTGCCAGCAGGGGGGACAGGGGCCATGAAGCCCCCTTT	CASRGDRGHEAPF
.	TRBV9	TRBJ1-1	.	TGTGCCAGCAGCGTAGCTCAGGGCCCAGGGATCGGCTTTGGTGTGAACACTGAAGCTTTCTTT	CASSVAQGPGIGFGVNTEAFF
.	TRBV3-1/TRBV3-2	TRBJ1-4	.	TGTGCCAGCAGCCAAGATCCTGCAACTAATGAAAAACTGTTTTTT	CASSQDPATNEKLFF
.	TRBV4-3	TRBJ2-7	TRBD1	TGCGCCAGCAGCCAAGAACATTTCGGCGACAGGGGCCTCCTAGGCGAGCAGTACTTC	CASSQEHFGDRGLLGEQYF